The 12 T cell receptor beta chains reported below all come from one sample, sequenced in a study of cytomegalovirus exposure and HLA in healthy donors. TCRdb keeps only in-frame clones here, not all; method: immunoSEQ multiplex PCR. The sample holds over 200,000 clones, 70% to 90% seen once. Source material: PBMCs. Every receptor here comes from a young woman in good health and CMV-seronegative.

The chain is built from TRBV9 and TRBJ2-5; no reliable D call. V lost 2 bases and J 2 bases, leaving 7 bases between the germline ends. The length of the CDR3 is 13 residues. Germline CDR1 reads SGDLS; CDR2 reads YYNGEE. The CDR3 DNA reads as TGTGCCAGCAGCGTCGGCGGTCAAGAGACCCAGTACTTC. This translates into CASSVGGQETQYF.

This chain joins TRBV19 and TRBJ2-7; a weak D match, TRBD1 (6 bases). V lost 1 base and J 1 base, leaving 11 bases between the germline ends. CDR3 length: 15 residues. The germline gives CDR1 LNHDA, CDR2 SQIVND (reference sequence). The CDR3 loop reads CASSIGLGHSYEQYF. CDR3 bases: TGTGCCAGTAGTATAGGCCTGGGACATTCCTACGAGCAGTACTTC.

The V and J genes are TRBV5-4 and TRBJ2-5; D is perhaps TRBD2 (6 bases). The V gene lost 0 bases and the J gene lost 5 bases, with 17 bases spanning the gap. The CDR3 covers 16 residues. Germline V gene lookup returns CDR1 SGHNT and CDR2 YYREEE (reference sequence). The CDR3 region is CASSLARERGWETQYF. The CDR3, as DNA: TGTGCCAGCAGCTTGGCCCGGGAGAGGGGCTGGGAGACCCAGTACTTC.

J is TRBJ2-4 and V is TRBV25-1; D is ambiguous. Germline CDR1 reads MGHDK; CDR2 reads SYGVNS. Trimming removed 6 bases at V and 3 bases at J, with 21 bases between. This CDR3 has 17 residues. The CDR3 DNA is TGTGCCAGCAGCCCCGCCAGGTCACACTCGAACAAAAACATTCAGTACTTC. Amino acid sequence: CASSPARSHSNKNIQYF.

This clone came up a few times. This chain joins TRBV15 and TRBJ1-5; D remains unclear. Germline V gene sequence: CDR1 LNHNV, CDR2 YYDKDF (reference sequence). The ends were cut back, 5 bases at V and 8 bases at J, with 13 bases in the middle. The CDR3 covers 13 residues. The CDR3 DNA follows: TGTGCCACCAGCTCCCGCGGCCTCGAGCCCCAGCATTTT. It codes for CATSSRGLEPQHF.

This clone is a singleton in its sample. The chain has TRBV29-1 and TRBJ2-7, with TRBD1 matching 10 bases. Germline V gene sequence: CDR1 SQVTM, CDR2 ANQGSEA. The CDR3 has 16 residues. Losses at the gene ends were 1 base for V and 6 bases for J; bases not matched to a gene: 12. The CDR3 is CSVEARDRGRFGEQYF. CDR3 coding DNA: TGCAGCGTTGAAGCCCGGGACAGGGGAAGATTTGGCGAGCAGTACTTC.

This clone was detected a few times. The chain joins TRBV18 to TRBJ1-1; 7 bases line up with TRBD1. Germline CDR1 is KGHSH and CDR2 is LQKENI. The CDR3 is 14 residues long. J was trimmed by 1 base and V by 5 bases; bases with no gene match: 4. The CDR3, as DNA: TGTGCCAGCTCAGCGGACAGGAAGAACACTGAAGCTTTCTTT. Protein: CASSADRKNTEAFF.

This clone appeared a few times. J is TRBJ2-1 and V is TRBV9; D could derive from TRBD1 or TRBD2 (5 bases each). The germline V and J ends were trimmed by 0 bases and 8 bases, with 24 bases remaining between them. Per the germline V gene, CDR1 is SGDLS and CDR2 is YYNGEE. This CDR3 is 18 amino acids long. In nucleotides, the CDR3 is TGTGCCAGCAGCGTAGGACAGACATTCCGGGGCGACTCGGATGAGCAGTTCTTC. As protein: CASSVGQTFRGDSDEQFF. Variable domain in full (rest from reference TRBV9 and TRBJ2-1): DSGVTQTPKHLITATGQRVTLRCSPRSGDLSVYWYQQSLDQGLQFLIQYYNGEERAKGNILERFSAQQFPDLHSELNLSSLELGDSALYFCASSVGQTFRGDSDEQFFGPGTRLTVL.

The chain joins TRBV7-2 to TRBJ2-7; D gene ambiguous. CDR1 and CDR2 (germline): SGHTA, FQGNSA. V was clipped by 5 bases and J by 6 bases, with 14 bases between them. The CDR3 consists of 13 residues. As DNA, the CDR3 is TGTGCCAGCAGCCCCTTGACCGTCTCCGAGCAGTACTTC. Its protein product is CASSPLTVSEQYF.

V and J are TRBV28 and TRBJ2-7; D is undetermined. This CDR3 region has 14 residues. V shed 2 bases and J shed 2 bases, with 10 bases lying between them. Germline values: CDR1 MDHEN, CDR2 SYDVKM. The CDR3 DNA is TGTGCCAGCAGTTTAGCCAGGAAGACCTACGAGCAGTACTTC. Protein product: CASSLARKTYEQYF.

The rearrangement uses TRBV5-5 and TRBJ1-2; possibly TRBD1 for D (5 bases). The V end was cut by 4 bases, the J end by 4 bases, with 14 bases between. The germline V gene has CDR1 SGHKS and CDR2 YYEKEE (reference sequence). The CDR3 contains 14 residues. The CDR3: CASSPRDGFYGYTF. The CDR3 nucleotides read TGTGCCAGCAGCCCCCGGGACGGCTTCTATGGCTACACCTTC.

The V and J genes are TRBV28 and TRBJ2-7; possible D gene TRBD1, 5 bases. CDR1 is MDHEN, CDR2 SYDVKM, per germline. CDR3 length: 15 residues. The V end was cut by 0 bases, the J end by 7 bases, with 16 bases between. The CDR3: CASSLWSRERGEQYF. The DNA for the CDR3 is TGTGCCAGCAGTTTATGGTCCAGGGAAAGAGGTGAGCAGTACTTC.